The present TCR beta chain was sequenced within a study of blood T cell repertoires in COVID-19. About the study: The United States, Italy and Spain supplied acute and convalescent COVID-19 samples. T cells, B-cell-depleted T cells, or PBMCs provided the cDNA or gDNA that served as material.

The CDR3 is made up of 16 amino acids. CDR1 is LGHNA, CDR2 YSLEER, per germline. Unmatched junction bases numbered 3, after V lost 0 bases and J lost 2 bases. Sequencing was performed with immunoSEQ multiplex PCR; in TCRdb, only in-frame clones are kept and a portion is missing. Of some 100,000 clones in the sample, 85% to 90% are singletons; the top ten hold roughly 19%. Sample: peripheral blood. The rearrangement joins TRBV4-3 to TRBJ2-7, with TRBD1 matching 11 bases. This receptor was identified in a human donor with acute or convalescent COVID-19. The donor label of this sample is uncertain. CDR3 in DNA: TGCGCCAGCAGCCAAGAGGCGGGACAGGGGGCCTACGAGCAGTACTTC. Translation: CASSQEAGQGAYEQYF.